These 13 T cell receptor beta chains originate from one sample sequenced in a study of CD8 T cells in ankylosing spondylitis. TCRdb processed the 5' RACE reads anew with MiXCR; each CDR3 protein has one entry. There are about 540,000 distinct CDR3 sequences in the sample; 10% to 15% occur only once, and nearly 7% lies in the top ten. General study results and limits: There was a TCR beta motif, made of fewer than 10 highly homologous variants, that appeared characteristic of ankylosing spondylitis blood.

These TCRs are of unknown antigen specificity. The sequenced sample was blood, either unsorted or a sorted T cell fraction (not recorded which). The receptors stem from a male donor with ankylosing spondylitis.

This chain connects TRBV7-2 to TRBJ2-2; D is ambiguous. The CDR3 loop spans 15 amino acids. Trimming pared 5 bases from V and 3 bases from J, leaving 13 bases between. The germline CDR1 and CDR2 sequences are SGHTA and FQGNSA. The CDR3 DNA reads TGTGCCAGCAGCCTTTACCACCAGGACACCGGGGAGCTGTTTTTT. Protein sequence: CASSLYHQDTGELFF. Using reference TRBV7-2 and TRBJ2-2 for the parts outside the CDR3, the full variable domain is GAGVSQSPSNKVTEKGKDVELRCDPISGHTALYWYRQSLGQGLEFLIYFQGNSAPDKSGLPSDRFSAERTGGSVSTLTIQRTQQEDSAVYLCASSLYHQDTGELFFGEGSRLTVL.

This clonotype was picked up a small number of times. The chain has TRBV18 and TRBJ2-3; 8 nucleotides agree with TRBD2. CDR3 length: 15 residues. The junction had 6 bases not matched to a gene; V was cut back by 3 bases and J by 4 bases. Germline V lookup: CDR1 KGHSH, CDR2 LQKENI. CDR3 in amino acids: CASSPYAGGPDTQYF. CDR3 in DNA: TGTGCCAGCTCACCCTATGCGGGAGGCCCAGATACGCAGTATTTT. Full variable domain (remainder filled in from reference TRBV18 and TRBJ2-3): NAGVMQNPRHLVRRRGQEARLRCSPMKGHSHVYWYRQLPEEGLKFMVYLQKENIIDESGMPKERFSAEFPKEGPSILRIQQVVRGDSAAYFCASSPYAGGPDTQYFGPGTRLTVL.

This clonotype was counted only a few times. This sequence joins TRBV5-6 and TRBJ1-5, with 7 positions matching TRBD1. Germline trimming cut 4 bases from V and 3 bases from J; bases unmatched to any gene: 4. Germline CDR1 and CDR2: SGHDT and YYEEEE. The CDR3 sequence is 14 residues long. CDR3 amino acids: CASSQGQFNQPQHF. The CDR3 nucleotides are TGTGCCAGCAGCCAGGGACAGTTCAATCAGCCCCAGCATTTT.

In this sample, this clonotype turned up a few times. The chain recombines TRBV10-3 with TRBJ2-7; tentatively, D is TRBD1 or TRBD2 (5 bases each). Germline CDR1 is ENHRY and CDR2 is SYGVKD. Trimming removed 3 bases from V and 6 bases from J, with 18 bases in between. The CDR3 extends over 15 amino acids. The CDR3 DNA sequence: TGTGCCATCAGTGATCCCGGGACGGGGATGGGCGAGCAGTACTTC. Encoded protein: CAISDPGTGMGEQYF.

V and J are TRBV5-1 and TRBJ2-3; 7 positions agree with TRBD1. V shed 0 bases, J shed 4 bases, and the junction held 5 bases outside the gene matches. The CDR3 contains 15 residues. CDR1 and CDR2 (germline): SGHRS, YFSETQ. Here the CDR3 reads CASSLDSQGADTQYF. In nucleotides, the CDR3 is TGCGCCAGCAGCTTGGATTCCCAGGGGGCAGATACGCAGTATTTT.

This clonotype was counted a few times. This sequence joins TRBV20-1 and TRBJ1-2; D call uncertain. The CDR3 has 13 amino acids. CDR1 is DFQATT, CDR2 SNEGSKA, per germline (reference sequence). The V gene lost 3 bases and the J gene lost 2 bases, with 10 bases spanning the gap. Here the CDR3 DNA reads TGCAGTGCTAGTGTGGCCGCGAACTATGGCTACACCTTC. This sequence encodes CSASVAANYGYTF.

The CDR3 reads CASSLTSGRLSEQYF. CDR3 nucleotides: TGTGCCAGCAGCTTGACTAGCGGGAGGCTCTCCGAGCAGTACTTC. V gene TRBV7-2 combines with J gene TRBJ2-7, with 13 bases aligning to TRBD2. CDR1 and CDR2 from the germline V gene are SGHTA and FQGNSA. The CDR3 is 15 amino acids. With 3 bases clipped from V and 6 bases from J, the junction kept 5 bases outside the gene matches.

The V gene is TRBV9, the J gene TRBJ2-3; no firm D call. The V gene lost 3 bases and the J gene lost 2 bases, with 13 bases spanning the gap. The CDR3 is 15 residues long. The germline V gene has CDR1 SGDLS and CDR2 YYNGEE. The CDR3 loop is CASSATDDNTDTQYF. Here the CDR3 DNA reads TGTGCCAGCAGCGCAACTGACGATAACACAGATACGCAGTATTTT. Together with reference TRBV9 and TRBJ2-3, the CDR3 gives the full variable domain: DSGVTQTPKHLITATGQRVTLRCSPRSGDLSVYWYQQSLDQGLQFLIQYYNGEERAKGNILERFSAQQFPDLHSELNLSSLELGDSALYFCASSATDDNTDTQYFGPGTRLTVL.

This chain connects TRBV21-1 to TRBJ2-5; TRBD1 is the table's D call and was not checked against the DNA. TRBV21-1 is a pseudogene. This CDR3 has 14 amino acids. CDR3 coding DNA: TGTGCCAGCAGCAAAACTGGGGGTGGAGAGACCCAGTACTTC. As protein: CASSKTGGGETQYF.

The chain links TRBV11-3 to TRBJ2-5; weak D call: TRBD1 (6 bases). Deletions cut 5 bases from V and 2 bases from J, with 15 bases between. This CDR3 contains 15 residues. CDR1 is SGHNT, CDR2 YENEEA, per germline. CDR3 in amino acids: CASSRVQGLQETQYF. CDR3 coding DNA: TGTGCCAGCAGCCGAGTTCAGGGGTTACAAGAGACCCAGTACTTC.

The table lists this clonotype with many counts. This chain joins TRBV11-2 and TRBJ2-2, with 8 bases identical to TRBD2. This CDR3 is built from 15 residues. Germline CDR1 is SGHAT and CDR2 is FQNNGV. With V trimmed by 2 bases and J by 5 bases, 4 bases remained unmatched. The CDR3 protein is CASSLFSGNTGELFF. CDR3 coding DNA: TGTGCCAGCAGCTTATTTAGCGGGAATACCGGGGAGCTGTTTTTT.

A few counts support this clonotype. The chain links TRBV6-2 or TRBV6-3 to TRBJ2-2, with D hard to call. V lost 0 bases, J lost 5 bases, and 7 bases lay in between. The germline V gene encodes CDR1 MNHEY and CDR2 SVGEGT. The CDR3 is 14 residues long. The CDR3 coding sequence is TGTGCCAGCAGTTACTCGAGCCCTACCGGGGAGCTGTTTTTT. Its translation is CASSYSSPTGELFF.

In this sample, this clonotype turned up a few times. This sequence joins TRBV27 and TRBJ2-7, with 8 bases lining up with TRBD1. This CDR3 has 14 residues. The germline CDR1 and CDR2 sequences are MNHEY and SMNVEV (reference sequence). The V and J ends lost 3 bases and 3 bases, in that order; junction bases with no gene match: 4. The CDR3 bases are TGTGCCAGCAGTTTCCGGGACAGGATCTACGAGCAGTACGTC. Protein sequence: CASSFRDRIYEQYV.